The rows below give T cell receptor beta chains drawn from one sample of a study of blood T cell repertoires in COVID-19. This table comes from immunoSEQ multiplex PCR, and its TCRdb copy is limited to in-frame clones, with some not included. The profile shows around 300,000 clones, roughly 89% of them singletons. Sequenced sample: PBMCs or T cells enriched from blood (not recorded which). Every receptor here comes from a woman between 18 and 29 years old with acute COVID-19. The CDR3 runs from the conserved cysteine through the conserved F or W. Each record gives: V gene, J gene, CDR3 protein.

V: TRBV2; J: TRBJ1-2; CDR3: CASGGGPVLNYGYTF
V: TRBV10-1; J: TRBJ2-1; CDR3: CASSETSGRGNEQFF
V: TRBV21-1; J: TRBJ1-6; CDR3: CASSTKGARQGNSPLHF
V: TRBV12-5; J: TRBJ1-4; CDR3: CASGLVLSPTDSPEELFF
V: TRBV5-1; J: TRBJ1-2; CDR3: CASSPGQGLYYGYTF
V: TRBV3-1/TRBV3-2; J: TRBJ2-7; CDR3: CASSQEFTSGRYEQYF
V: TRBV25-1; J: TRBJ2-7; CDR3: CASSAQGPWSYEQYF
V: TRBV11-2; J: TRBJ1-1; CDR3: CASTGRGGLNTEAFF
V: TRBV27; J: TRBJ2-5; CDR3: CASSLRPAGQETQYF
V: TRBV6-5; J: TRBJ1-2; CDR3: CASSFRDRDYGYTF
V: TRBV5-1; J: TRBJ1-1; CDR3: CASSLAGRMNTEAFF
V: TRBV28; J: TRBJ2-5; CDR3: CASSSLGQGAHETQYF
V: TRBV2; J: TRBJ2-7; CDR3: CASITPQDEQYF
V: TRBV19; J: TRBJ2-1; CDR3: CASSTGRGGNEQFF
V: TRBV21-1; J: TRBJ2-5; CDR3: CASSCVSNTIQETQYF
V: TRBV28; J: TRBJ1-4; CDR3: CASSYPGDQSEKLFF
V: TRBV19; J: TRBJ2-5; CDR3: CASSKITGTPGETQYF
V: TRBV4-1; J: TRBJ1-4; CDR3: CASQPGGNEKLFF
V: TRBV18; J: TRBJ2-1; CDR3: CASSPLTSGRGEEQFF
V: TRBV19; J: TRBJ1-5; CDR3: CASSIAGGNSNQPQHF
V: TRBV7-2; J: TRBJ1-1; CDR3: CASSTYLGTDQAFF
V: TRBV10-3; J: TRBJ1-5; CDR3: CAIRAGTGDQPQHF
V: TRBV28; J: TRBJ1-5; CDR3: CASTNRGFLQPQHF
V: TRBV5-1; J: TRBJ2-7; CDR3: CASSSGGQGYKEQYF
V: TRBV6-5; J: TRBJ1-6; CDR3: CASSYWDRVRSPLHF
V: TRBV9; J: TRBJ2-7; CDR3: CASSPQGLAHYEQYF
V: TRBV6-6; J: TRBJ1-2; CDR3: CASNPRGTGDGYTF
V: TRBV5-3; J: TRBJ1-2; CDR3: CARSRGQGARGYGYTF
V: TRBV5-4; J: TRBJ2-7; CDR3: CASSWDRSEVEQYF
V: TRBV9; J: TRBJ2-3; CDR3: CASSVSLTDTDTQYF
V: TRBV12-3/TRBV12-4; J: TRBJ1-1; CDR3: CASSFSRDTEAFF
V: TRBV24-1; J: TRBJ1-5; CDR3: CATSDLGGNQPQHF
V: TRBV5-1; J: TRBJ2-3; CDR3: CASSTGQGWGITDTQYF
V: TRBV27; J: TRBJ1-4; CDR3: CASSIGQGAGEKLFF